This passage covers 15 T cell receptor beta chains from one sample sequenced in a study of shared clonotypes between healthy human individuals. Only in-frame clones appear in the TCRdb table, and some are missing; sequencing was by immunoSEQ multiplex PCR. The data contain over a million clones, just under 99% of them seen just once; the ten biggest clones take up about 0.34%. Sequencing used naive CD4+ T cells sorted from blood. Regarding subset: CD45RA+ positively selected. These receptors came from a young man in good health.

Turning to this clone: Other DNA sequences in the same sample also yield this CDR3. The chain has TRBV7-9 and TRBJ1-2; D gene uncertain. The V gene's germline CDR1 is SEHNR and CDR2 FQNEAQ (reference sequence). V was shortened by 5 bases and J by 8 bases, with 9 bases between the two germline ends. This CDR3 comprises 11 residues. The CDR3 sequence: CASSPGEGYTF. The DNA of the CDR3 is TGTGCCAGCAGCCCCGGGGAAGGCTACACCTTC.

The genes are TRBV11-2 and TRBJ2-2; D is undetermined. CDR3 length: 13 amino acids. The V end was cut by 5 bases, the J end by 6 bases, with 10 bases between. CDR1 SGHAT and CDR2 FQNNGV come from the germline V gene. The CDR3 loop is CASSGSWAGELFF. CDR3 nucleotide sequence: TGTGCCAGCAGCGGATCGTGGGCCGGGGAGCTGTTTTTT. Full variable domain (missing parts from reference TRBV11-2 and TRBJ2-2): EAGVAQSPRYKIIEKRQSVAFWCNPISGHATLYWYQQILGQGPKLLIQFQNNGVVDDSQLPKDRFSAERLKGVDSTLKIQPAKLEDSAVYLCASSGSWAGELFFGEGSRLTVL.

V usage is TRBV11-3 and J usage is TRBJ2-7; D may be TRBD1 (6 bases). Germline-derived CDR1 and CDR2 are SGHNT and YENEEA. V lost 2 bases, J lost 4 bases, and 12 bases lay in between. This CDR3 is 14 amino acids long. CDR3 protein: CASSLLGQSYEQYF. The CDR3 DNA sequence: TGTGCCAGCAGCTTATTAGGACAGAGTTACGAGCAGTACTTC.

The rearrangement joins TRBV2 to TRBJ2-3; 10 positions agree with TRBD1. The V gene's germline CDR1 is SNHLY and CDR2 FYNNEI. V lost 9 bases and J lost 1; bases outside the gene matches: 7. CDR3 length: 15 residues. CDR3 DNA sequence: TGTGCCAGTAAAGTGGACAGGGGGGGCACAGATACGCAGTATTTT. Its translation is CASKVDRGGTDTQYF. Using reference TRBV2 and TRBJ2-3 for the parts outside the CDR3, the full variable domain is EPEVTQTPSHQVTQMGQEVILRCVPISNHLYFYWYRQILGQKVEFLVSFYNNEISEKSEIFDDQFSVERPDGSNFTLKIRSTKLEDSAMYFCASKVDRGGTDTQYFGPGTRLTVL.

This chain links TRBV10-3 with TRBJ2-4; the D is unclear. The CDR3 length is 13 residues. With 7 bases removed from V and 1 base from J, the gap between germline ends came to 8 bases. Germline CDR1 is ENHRY and CDR2 is SYGVKD. The CDR3 nucleotides read TGTGCCATCATGGACCCGGCCAAAAACATTCAGTACTTC. Residues: CAIMDPAKNIQYF.

V is TRBV30 and J is TRBJ2-2; TRBD2 agrees at 7 bases. From germline, CDR1 is GTSNPN and CDR2 SVGIG (reference sequence). This CDR3 region has 16 residues. Unmatched junction bases numbered 8, after V lost 2 bases and J lost 2 bases. The CDR3 DNA reads TGTGCCTGGAGTCCCCCGGGACTAATTAACACCGGGGAGCTGTTTTTT. This sequence encodes CAWSPPGLINTGELFF.

The rearrangement joins TRBV27 to TRBJ2-7; unclear D gene. Looked up from germline, CDR1 is MNHEY and CDR2 is SMNVEV (reference sequence). The V gene lost 5 bases and the J gene lost 2 bases, with 13 bases spanning the gap. The CDR3 consists of 14 residues. The CDR3 DNA follows: TGTGCCAGCAGTCCGCCTTTGGGGACCTACGAGCAGTACTTC. It encodes CASSPPLGTYEQYF.

The rearrangement uses TRBV5-5 and TRBJ1-5, with no clear D. This CDR3 region has 14 residues. The germline V and J ends were trimmed by 2 bases and 3 bases, with 9 bases remaining between them. The germline gives CDR1 SGHKS, CDR2 YYEKEE (reference sequence). CDR3 sequence reads: CASSFNSNNQPQHF. CDR3 DNA sequence: TGTGCCAGCAGCTTTAACAGTAACAATCAGCCCCAGCATTTT.

The chain links TRBV5-1 to TRBJ1-5; D might be TRBD1 (6 bases). V was shortened by 2 bases and J by 5 bases, with 11 bases between the two germline ends. CDR3 size: 14 residues. The germline V gene has CDR1 SGHRS and CDR2 YFSETQ. CDR3 amino acids: CASSFGGRDQPQHF. The DNA of the CDR3 is TGCGCCAGCAGCTTTGGGGGCAGGGATCAGCCCCAGCATTTT.

This rearrangement joins TRBV5-1 to TRBJ1-3; TRBD1 matches at 7 bases. CDR3 size: 13 residues. The J segment lost 4 bases and the V segment lost 4 bases, leaving 2 bases of the junction unmatched. CDR1 and CDR2 from the germline V gene are SGHRS and YFSETQ. DNA for the CDR3: TGCGCCAGCAGCACGGGACAGGGAAACACCATATATTTT. Amino acids: CASSTGQGNTIYF. Full variable domain (missing parts from reference TRBV5-1 and TRBJ1-3): KAGVTQTPRYLIKTRGQQVTLSCSPISGHRSVSWYQQTPGQGLQFLFEYFSETQRNKGNFPGRFSGRQFSNSRSEMNVSTLELGDSALYLCASSTGQGNTIYFGEGSWLTVV.

The chain employs TRBV6-5 and TRBJ1-2; a possible D gene is TRBD1 (6 bases). There are 14 residues in the CDR3. The ends were cut back, 3 bases at V and 4 bases at J, with 12 bases in the middle. Per germline, CDR1 MNHEY and CDR2 SVGAGI. DNA of the CDR3: TGTGCCAGCAGTTATTTAGGAGGGGGCTATGGCTACACCTTC. Residues: CASSYLGGGYGYTF.

The sample holds one count of this clone. The same CDR3 can be traced to other DNA sequences in this sample. The chain uses TRBV6-5 and TRBJ1-3; D might be TRBD1 (5 bases). V was pared by 6 bases and J by 4 bases, with 10 bases between. CDR1 and CDR2 from the germline V gene are MNHEY and SVGAGI. The CDR3 totals 13 residues. This CDR3 is CASRTGGGNTIYF. The CDR3 bases are TGTGCCAGCAGAACAGGAGGGGGAAACACCATATATTTT.

To note about this clone: The sample carries other DNA sequences with the same CDR3. The chain carries TRBV6-6 and TRBJ1-5; D remains ambiguous. CDR3 length: 12 residues. Germline V gives CDR1 MNHNY, CDR2 SVGAGI (reference sequence). V dropped 0 bases and J dropped 7 bases, with 4 bases sitting between them. Here the CDR3 reads CASSYSGQPQHF. The CDR3 nucleotides are TGTGCCAGCAGTTACTCGGGGCAGCCCCAGCATTTT.

The chain combines TRBV5-4 with TRBJ2-1; TRBD2 aligns across 8 bases. Trimming cost V 4 bases and J 9 bases; bases outside gene matches: 15. The CDR3 runs to 16 residues. Germline-derived CDR1 and CDR2 are SGHNT and YYREEE (reference sequence). CDR3 sequence (DNA): TGTGCCAGCAGCAACGGTTGGGCTAGCGGGTCCGGTGAGCAGTTCTTC. Protein sequence: CASSNGWASGSGEQFF. The entire variable domain, with the rest obtained from reference TRBV5-4 and TRBJ2-1, is as follows: ETGVTQSPTHLIKTRGQQVTLRCSSQSGHNTVSWYQQALGQGPQFIFQYYREEENGRGNFPPRFSGLQFPNYSSELNVNALELDDSALYLCASSNGWASGSGEQFFGPGTRLTVL.

About this clone: Other DNA sequences in this sample translate to the same CDR3. The V gene is TRBV5-4, the J gene TRBJ2-7; 9 bases align to TRBD1. Germline CDR1 and CDR2: SGHNT and YYREEE (reference sequence). CDR3 length equals 14 residues. The V gene end was trimmed by 3 bases and the J gene end by 5 bases; junction bases not matched to a gene: 6. Here the CDR3 DNA reads TGTGCCAGCAGCTCCGGGACAGGGCCCCACGAGCAGTACTTC. Translation: CASSSGTGPHEQYF. Based on the CDR3 plus reference TRBV5-4 and TRBJ2-7, the full variable domain is ETGVTQSPTHLIKTRGQQVTLRCSSQSGHNTVSWYQQALGQGPQFIFQYYREEENGRGNFPPRFSGLQFPNYSSELNVNALELDDSALYLCASSSGTGPHEQYFGPGTRLTVT.